The 25 T cell receptor beta chains below all came from one sample that was sequenced in a study of cytomegalovirus exposure and HLA in healthy donors. The primer mix had 60 Vbeta and 13 Jbeta primers. TCRdb's table, derived via immunoSEQ multiplex PCR, lists solely in-frame clones and lacks some. The sample lists 110,000 or so clones; roughly 70% were seen once. Material for sequencing was PBMCs. These receptors were collected from a woman in her forties or fifties in good health and CMV-seropositive.

The chain has TRBV9 and TRBJ2-5; 8 bases map to TRBD2. In germline, CDR1 is SGDLS, CDR2 YYNGEE. The trim removed 0 bases at V and 5 bases at J, leaving 6 bases unmatched. The CDR3 extends over 15 amino acids. The CDR3 region is CASSVDREGRETQYF. In DNA, the CDR3 is TGTGCCAGCAGCGTAGACCGGGAGGGCCGGGAGACCCAGTACTTC. The whole variable domain, remainder taken from reference TRBV9 and TRBJ2-5, is DSGVTQTPKHLITATGQRVTLRCSPRSGDLSVYWYQQSLDQGLQFLIQYYNGEERAKGNILERFSAQQFPDLHSELNLSSLELGDSALYFCASSVDREGRETQYFGPGTRLLVL.

V and J are TRBV4-3 and TRBJ2-3, with D possibly being TRBD2 (5 bases). The CDR3 spans 15 residues. V lost 1 base to trimming and J lost 2 bases, with 10 bases between them. CDR1 and CDR2 from the germline V gene are LGHNA and YSLEER. CDR3 sequence reads: CASSQGGSTTDTQYF. Written as DNA, the CDR3 is TGCGCCAGCAGCCAAGGCGGGTCCACCACAGATACGCAGTATTTT.

This clone was counted once. Written as DNA, the CDR3 is TGTGCCAGCAGCTTAGGGGCGCGGAACACTGAAGCTTTCTTT. This gives the protein CASSLGARNTEAFF. This rearrangement joins TRBV11-2 to TRBJ1-1; D is unresolved. The V gene lost 1 base and the J gene lost 1 base, with 7 bases spanning the gap. CDR3 size: 14 residues. Germline CDR1 is SGHAT and CDR2 is FQNNGV.

The chain is built from TRBV6-1 and TRBJ1-5; TRBD1 might be the D (5 bases). This CDR3 comprises 16 residues. V lost 1 base, J lost 7 bases, and 17 bases lay in between. CDR1 is MNHNS, CDR2 SASEGT, per germline. CDR3 sequence: CASSEGAQGSWQPQHF. Here the CDR3 DNA reads TGTGCCAGCAGTGAAGGGGCTCAGGGATCTTGGCAGCCCCAGCATTTT.

The rearrangement uses TRBV27 and TRBJ2-5; 9 bases agree with TRBD1. This CDR3 spans 15 amino acids. Germline V gene lookup returns CDR1 MNHEY and CDR2 SMNVEV (reference sequence). J was trimmed by 5 bases and V by 8 bases; bases with no gene match: 12. CDR3 loop: CASGIPGQGWETQYF. CDR3 sequence (DNA): TGTGCCAGCGGAATTCCGGGACAGGGATGGGAGACCCAGTACTTC.

The V and J genes are TRBV5-1 and TRBJ2-7, with D tentatively TRBD1 (5 bases). There are 15 residues in the CDR3. V lost 4 bases to trimming and J lost 0 bases, with 14 bases between them. Germline values: CDR1 SGHRS, CDR2 YFSETQ. The CDR3 protein is CASSMTDRSSYEQYF. CDR3 bases: TGCGCCAGCAGCATGACAGATAGGAGCTCCTACGAGCAGTACTTC. Looking up the rest from reference TRBV5-1 and TRBJ2-7 gives the full variable domain: KAGVTQTPRYLIKTRGQQVTLSCSPISGHRSVSWYQQTPGQGLQFLFEYFSETQRNKGNFPGRFSGRQFSNSRSEMNVSTLELGDSALYLCASSMTDRSSYEQYFGPGTRLTVT.

This chain joins TRBV7-8 and TRBJ1-5, with D maybe TRBD1 (6 bases). Deletions cut 0 bases from V and 4 bases from J, with 10 bases between. CDR1 and CDR2 from the germline V gene are SGHVS and FQNEAQ. The CDR3 covers 15 residues. The CDR3 DNA reads TGTGCCAGCAGCTTAGCACAGGGCAGGAATCAGCCCCAGCATTTT. This codes for CASSLAQGRNQPQHF.

This chain joins TRBV7-6 and TRBJ1-4, with unresolved D. V lost 5 bases to trimming and J lost 6 bases, with 16 bases between them. Germline lookup yields CDR1 SGHVS and CDR2 FNYEAQ. The CDR3 is 15 residues long. The CDR3 coding sequence is TGTGCCAGCAGCCGAATAGTAGGGAGGGATGAAAAACTGTTTTTT. It translates to CASSRIVGRDEKLFF.

V and J are TRBV9 and TRBJ2-7, with D perhaps TRBD1 (7 bases). Looked up from germline, CDR1 is SGDLS and CDR2 is YYNGEE. The CDR3 extends over 17 amino acids. Deletions cut 0 bases from V and 3 bases from J, with 19 bases between. The CDR3 DNA reads TGTGCCAGCAGCGTAGAAGGAGGGAAAAACAGGGGCTACGAGCAGTACTTC. Protein product: CASSVEGGKNRGYEQYF.

This clone has more than one count but fewer than ten. V is TRBV29-1 and J is TRBJ2-7; D call uncertain. CDR1 is SQVTM and CDR2 is ANQGSEA in the germline V gene. This CDR3 has 13 residues. V lost 6 bases, J lost 3 bases, and 15 bases lay in between. The CDR3 DNA sequence: TGCAGCGTATCGACTGAATACCGCTACGAGCAGTACTTC. Translation: CSVSTEYRYEQYF.

The chain is built from TRBV2 and TRBJ2-1, with 7 bases matching TRBD1. This CDR3 is built from 15 residues. After removal of 4 bases from V and 7 bases from J, the junction contained 10 bases not matched to a gene. The germline V gene has CDR1 SNHLY and CDR2 FYNNEI. CDR3 bases: TGTGCCAGCAGTGTTTCCGGACAGGTGCCAAATGAGCAGTTCTTC. Its protein is CASSVSGQVPNEQFF. The variable domain in full, completed from reference TRBV2 and TRBJ2-1, reads EPEVTQTPSHQVTQMGQEVILRCVPISNHLYFYWYRQILGQKVEFLVSFYNNEISEKSEIFDDQFSVERPDGSNFTLKIRSTKLEDSAMYFCASSVSGQVPNEQFFGPGTRLTVL.

The rearrangement uses TRBV27 and TRBJ1-1; a possible D gene is TRBD1 (6 bases). This CDR3 region has 12 residues. Deletions cut 8 bases from V and 11 bases from J, with 18 bases between. The germline V gene encodes CDR1 MNHEY and CDR2 SMNVEV (reference sequence). The CDR3 region has the DNA TGTGCCAGCGGTCTCAGGGGAGTCGTCGCTTTCTTT. Encoded protein: CASGLRGVVAFF.

The J gene is TRBJ2-6, the V gene TRBV6-1, with D unclear. Germline loops: CDR1 MNHNS, CDR2 SASEGT. V lost 3 bases, J lost 0 bases, and 6 bases lay in between. This CDR3 contains 15 residues. This chain's CDR3 is CASSDSVSGANVLTF. CDR3 nucleotides: TGTGCCAGCAGTGACTCCGTCTCTGGGGCCAACGTCCTGACTTTC.

The chain combines TRBV28 with TRBJ2-1; possible D gene TRBD1, 6 bases. The CDR3 is 15 amino acids. Germline CDR1 and CDR2: MDHEN and SYDVKM. The V gene lost 3 bases and the J gene lost 2 bases, with 11 bases spanning the gap. The CDR3 sequence is CASSLLRDTYNEQFF. In DNA, the CDR3 is TGTGCCAGCAGTTTGCTTCGGGACACCTACAATGAGCAGTTCTTC.

The chain uses TRBV28 and TRBJ2-7; TRBD1 matches 8 bases. This CDR3 region has 18 residues. Trimming removed 2 bases from V and 0 bases from J; junction bases left unmatched: 12. Germline V gene lookup returns CDR1 MDHEN and CDR2 SYDVKM. The CDR3 DNA reads as TGTGCCAGCAGTTTAATTGCAGGGGGCTTCCGACTCTCCTACGAGCAGTACTTC. Encoded protein: CASSLIAGGFRLSYEQYF. Supplemented by reference TRBV28 and TRBJ2-7, the full variable domain reads DVKVTQSSRYLVKRTGEKVFLECVQDMDHENMFWYRQDPGLGLRLIYFSYDVKMKEKGDIPEGYSVSREKKERFSLILESASTNQTSMYLCASSLIAGGFRLSYEQYFGPGTRLTVT.

The genes are TRBV30 and TRBJ1-4, with D tentatively TRBD1 (5 bases). Between the trimmed V and J ends, which lost 2 bases and 8 bases, there was a span of 6 bases. CDR1 is GTSNPN, CDR2 SVGIG, per germline (reference sequence). CDR3 length: 11 amino acids. CDR3 bases: TGTGCCTGGAGTCCAGGGGAAAAACTGTTTTTT. It translates to CAWSPGEKLFF.

The chain employs TRBV6-6 and TRBJ1-1; tentatively, D is TRBD1 (6 bases). The CDR3 runs 14 residues. The V gene lost 4 bases and the J gene lost 1 base, with 10 bases spanning the gap. Germline CDR1 and CDR2: MNHNY and SVGAGI (reference sequence). The CDR3 is CASSLQGQNTEAFF. The CDR3 bases are TGTGCCAGCAGTTTACAGGGCCAGAACACTGAAGCTTTCTTT.

The chain links TRBV4-1 to TRBJ2-7; 8 bases map to TRBD2. This CDR3 is 15 amino acids long. CDR1 and CDR2 from the germline V gene are MGHRA and YSYEKL. Trimming at V came to 0 bases and at J to 6 bases, leaving 7 bases not matched to a gene. The CDR3 sequence is CASSQEPGLAGEQYF. The CDR3 bases are TGCGCCAGCAGCCAAGAACCTGGACTAGCTGGCGAGCAGTACTTC.

This clone came up a few times. The chain has TRBV18 and TRBJ1-4; D gene ambiguous. The V and J ends lost 3 bases and 11 bases respectively, with 19 bases between them. Germline values: CDR1 KGHSH, CDR2 LQKENI. The CDR3 consists of 15 residues. The CDR3 loop reads CASSPTGVQSVKLFF. CDR3 sequence (DNA): TGTGCCAGCTCACCGACCGGGGTCCAATCGGTTAAACTGTTTTTT.

The V call is TRBV5-1, the J call TRBJ1-1, with TRBD1 as a possible D gene (6 bases). Trimming cost V 5 bases and J 0 bases, with 11 bases left between them. Germline V gene sequence: CDR1 SGHRS, CDR2 YFSETQ. The CDR3 consists of 14 residues. CDR3 in amino acids: CASRETGMNTEAFF. The CDR3 DNA follows: TGCGCCAGCAGGGAAACAGGGATGAACACTGAAGCTTTCTTT.

The rearrangement links TRBV27 to TRBJ1-5; D is perhaps TRBD1 (6 bases). This CDR3 has 14 residues. V was clipped by 10 bases and J by 1 base, with 14 bases between them. Germline V gives CDR1 MNHEY, CDR2 SMNVEV (reference sequence). In nucleotides, the CDR3 is TGTGCCACAGCTCCACAGGGAAGCAATCAGCCCCAGCATTTT. Protein sequence: CATAPQGSNQPQHF.

The rearrangement joins TRBV28 to TRBJ1-5, with D perhaps TRBD1 (5 bases). The germline gives CDR1 MDHEN, CDR2 SYDVKM. The CDR3 covers 15 residues. V was pared by 2 bases and J by 9 bases, with 17 bases between. The CDR3: CASSLPWGERRPQHF. CDR3 nucleotide sequence: TGTGCCAGCAGTTTACCCTGGGGGGAGCGGCGGCCCCAGCATTTT.

The chain recombines TRBV5-1 with TRBJ2-5, with no clear D. From germline, CDR1 is SGHRS and CDR2 YFSETQ. Trimming left V 4 bases short and J 0 bases short, with 13 bases between. The CDR3 consists of 15 residues. CDR3 sequence: CASSPNQQYQETQYF. DNA for the CDR3: TGCGCCAGCAGCCCAAACCAACAGTACCAAGAGACCCAGTACTTC.

This clone has a single count. This chain uses TRBV7-3 with TRBJ1-1, with TRBD1 as a possible D gene (5 bases). V lost 4 bases to trimming and J lost 1 base, with 7 bases between them. The CDR3 has 13 residues. CDR1 is SGHTA and CDR2 is FQGTGA in the germline V gene. CDR3 sequence reads: CASSSQGNTEAFF. The CDR3 DNA is TGTGCCAGCAGCTCGCAGGGGAACACTGAAGCTTTCTTT.

The J gene is TRBJ2-5, the V gene TRBV5-4, with unresolved D. Trimming took off 4 bases at V and 4 bases at J, with 11 bases between the two ends. The CDR3 length is 13 residues. Germline assignment: CDR1 SGHNT and CDR2 YYREEE (reference sequence). CDR3 DNA sequence: TGTGCCAGCAGCCATCAGGTTCGAGAGACCCAGTACTTC. This sequence encodes CASSHQVRETQYF.